The sample holds one count of the clone carrying this T cell receptor beta chain. Its antigen is not identified. CDR3 size: 13 residues. Germline CDR1 and CDR2: LNHDA and SQIVND (reference sequence). Losses at the gene ends were 5 bases for V and 4 bases for J; bases not matched to a gene: 5. The record originates from a study of T-cell reconstitution after alpha-beta-depleted transplantation in children. Study results and limitations: T-cell counts and diversity at one year post-transplant came mainly from newly produced T cells. Surviving recipient T cells and intrathymic progenitors accounted for some patients' high TCRbeta diversity at day 60. Roughly two months post-transplant, alpha-beta T cells reportedly originated from several hundred graft clones that had expanded.

Unique molecular identifiers tagged the TCRbeta library. TCRdb itself ran the PCR reads through MiXCR, one entry per CDR3 protein. The repertoire consists of a few hundred thousand distinct CDR3 sequences, with 27% occurring once and the leading ten covering around 36%. The V gene is TRBV19, the J gene TRBJ2-7, with TRBD1 matching over 7 bases. The sample was PBMCs, taken before TCRalphabeta/CD19-depleted stem cell transplant. This receptor was obtained from a boy under three years old with Wiskott-Aldrich syndrome, due to receive a stem cell transplant. The CDR3 reads CASSAGGRYEQYF. The CDR3 region has the DNA TGTGCCAGTAGTGCAGGGGGTCGGTACGAGCAGTACTTC.